This T cell receptor (beta chain) was recorded in a study of STAT3 mutations in large granular lymphocyte leukemia. Study information: More than half of T-LGLL patients received immunosuppressive therapy. General study points: In about 30% of the 18 patients, new TCR clonotypes emerged after therapy. At least one immunodominant TCR beta clonotype appeared in every T-cell large granular lymphocyte leukemia patient.

Regarding this clone: The antigen is not known.

Trimming cost V 3 bases and J 0 bases, with 9 bases left between them. The CDR3 covers 15 residues. Germline V lookup: CDR1 KGHSH, CDR2 LQKENI. Using immunoSEQ multiplex PCR, the repertoire was profiled, and TCRdb retains in-frame clones only, with some absent. There are around 4,100 clones in the sample; approximately 62% occur only once, and over 30% lies in the top ten. The chain combines TRBV18 with TRBJ1-3; D uncertain. The sample comprised PBMCs. The TCR was taken from a human donor with T large granular lymphocyte leukemia. Some clones in this sample may be carry-over from other donors' samples. CDR3: CASSPEAYSGNTIYF. The CDR3 nucleotides read TGTGCCAGCTCACCCGAGGCCTACTCTGGAAACACCATATATTTT.